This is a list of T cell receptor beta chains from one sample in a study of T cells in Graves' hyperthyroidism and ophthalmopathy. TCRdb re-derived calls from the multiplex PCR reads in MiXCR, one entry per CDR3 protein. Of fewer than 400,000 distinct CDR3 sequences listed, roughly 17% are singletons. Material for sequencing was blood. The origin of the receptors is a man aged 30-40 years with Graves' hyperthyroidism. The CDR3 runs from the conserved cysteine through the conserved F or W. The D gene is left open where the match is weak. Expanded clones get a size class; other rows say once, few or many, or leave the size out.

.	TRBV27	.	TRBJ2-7	TGTGCCAGCAGTACGCAGGGGCTTCCCGCCTACGAGCAGTACTTC	CASSTQGLPAYEQYF
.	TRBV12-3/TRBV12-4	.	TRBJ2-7	TGTGCCAGCGCCATTGTGGGATTCGAGCAGTACTTC	CASAIVGFEQYF
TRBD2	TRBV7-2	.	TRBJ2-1	TGTGCCAGCAGCAGGACTAGCGGGAGCCCAGGGAATGAGCAGTTCTTC	CASSRTSGSPGNEQFF
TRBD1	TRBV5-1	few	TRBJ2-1	TGCGCCAGCAATCCGTCAGGGGGCTACAATGAGCAGTTCTTC	CASNPSGGYNEQFF
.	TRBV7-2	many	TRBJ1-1	TGTGCCAGCAGCTTACCACGGGGACCTGAAGCTTTCTTT	CASSLPRGPEAFF
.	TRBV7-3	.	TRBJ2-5	TGTGCCAGCAGCTTAGAAAGGTCGGGGTGGACCCAGTACTTC	CASSLERSGWTQYF
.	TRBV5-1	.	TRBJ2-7	TGCGCCAGCAGCTTGGGGGGGACAACCTACGAGCAGTACTTC	CASSLGGTTYEQYF
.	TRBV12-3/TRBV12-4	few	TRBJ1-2	TGTGCCAGCAGTTTACGTGCTAACTATGGCTACACCTTC	CASSLRANYGYTF
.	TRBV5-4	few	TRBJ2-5	TGTGCCAGCAGCCAAGGAGTTCGGGAGACCCAGTACTTC	CASSQGVRETQYF
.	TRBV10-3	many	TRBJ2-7	TGTGCCATCAGTGAGGTTCTGGAGCGCCCATCCAGCTCCTACGAGCAGTACTTC	CAISEVLERPSSSYEQYF
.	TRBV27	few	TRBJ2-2	TGTGCCAGCATGCGTTTGGGGACTCACACCGGGGAGCTGTTTTTT	CASMRLGTHTGELFF
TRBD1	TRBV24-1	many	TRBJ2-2	TGTGCCACCAGTGATCTCCGGGACAGGGCCAGCGGGGAGCTGTTTTTT	CATSDLRDRASGELFF
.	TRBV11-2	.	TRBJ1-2	TGTGCCAGCAGCTTCTCTTCCCGCGGAAGGGGTTATGGCTACACCTTC	CASSFSSRGRGYGYTF
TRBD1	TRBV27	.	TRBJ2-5	TGTGCCAGCAGTTCCGGGACAGGGGAGACCCAGTACTTC	CASSSGTGETQYF
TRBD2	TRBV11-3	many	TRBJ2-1	TGTGCCAGCACCCTACTCCAATCGGGAGGCGGGAATGAGCAGTTCTTC	CASTLLQSGGGNEQFF
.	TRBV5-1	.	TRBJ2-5	TGCGCCAGCAGCTTGGATCCCGGAGTCGAGACCCCGTACTTC	CASSLDPGVETPYF
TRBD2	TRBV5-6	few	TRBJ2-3	TGTGCCAGCAGCATCAGACTAGCGGCTAGCACAGATACGCAGTATTTT	CASSIRLAASTDTQYF
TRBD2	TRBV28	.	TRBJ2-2	TGTGCCAGCAGTCCTTATCTAGCGGGCAGGGAGCTGTTTTTT	CASSPYLAGRELFF
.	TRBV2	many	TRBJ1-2	TGTGCCAGCAGTGAATATAGTATTGGAGGAGGCTACACCTTC	CASSEYSIGGGYTF
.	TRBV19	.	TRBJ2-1	TGTGCCAGTAGTATAACCTCAGACAATGAGCAGTTCTTC	CASSITSDNEQFF
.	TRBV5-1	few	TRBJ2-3	TGCGCCAGCAGCTTGGTGGGAATGACAGATACGCAGTATTTT	CASSLVGMTDTQYF
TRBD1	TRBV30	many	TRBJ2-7	TGTGCCTGGGGGGGGACAGGGCCCGCCGAGCAGTACTTC	CAWGGTGPAEQYF
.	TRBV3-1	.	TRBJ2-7	TGTGCCAGCAGCTACAAACGGTACGAGCAGTACTTC	CASSYKRYEQYF
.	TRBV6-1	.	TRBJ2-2	TGTGCCAGCAGTGAATTCAGGGACCCCGGGGAGCTGTTTTTT	CASSEFRDPGELFF
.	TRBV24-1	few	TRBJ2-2	TGTGCCACCAGTCCCGGGACGTTGACCGGGGAGCTGTTTTTT	CATSPGTLTGELFF
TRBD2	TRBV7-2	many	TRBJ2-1	TGTGCCAGCAGCTTAGATCCGGGAGGGAGCTCCTACAATGAGCAGTTCTTC	CASSLDPGGSSYNEQFF
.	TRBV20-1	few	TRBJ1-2	TGCAGTGCTAGAGTAATGGAAGGACAGTTCTATGGCTACACCTTC	CSARVMEGQFYGYTF
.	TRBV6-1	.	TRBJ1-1	TGTGCCAGCAGGGACAGAATGACCACTGAAGCTTTCTTT	CASRDRMTTEAFF
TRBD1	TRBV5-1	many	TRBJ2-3	TGCGCCAGCAGCCAGGACAGGGGTAGCACAGATACGCAGTATTTT	CASSQDRGSTDTQYF
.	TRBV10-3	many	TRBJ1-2	TGTGCCATCAGGGGTGACAGTGGTCTGCCCTATGGCTACACCTTC	CAIRGDSGLPYGYTF
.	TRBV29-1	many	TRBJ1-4	TGCAGCGTTGAGGGGGACCATGAAAAACTGTTTTTT	CSVEGDHEKLFF
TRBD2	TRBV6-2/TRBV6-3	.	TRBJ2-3	TGTGCCAGCAGCCATAGACTAGCGGGACTCACAGATACGCAGTATTTT	CASSHRLAGLTDTQYF
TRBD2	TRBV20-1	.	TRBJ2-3	TGCAGTGCTAGGCAGGGCGGGAGTGCACCCGATACGCAGTATTTT	CSARQGGSAPDTQYF
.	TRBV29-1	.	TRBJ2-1	TGCAGCGTTGAGGGGCCAGCCGGTCGGGAGCAGTTCTTC	CSVEGPAGREQFF
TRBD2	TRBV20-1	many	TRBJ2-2	TGCAGTGCCAGACTAGCGGGCTTCACCGGGGAGCTGTTTTTT	CSARLAGFTGELFF
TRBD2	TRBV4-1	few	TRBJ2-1	TGCGCCAGCAGCCAAACCCACGGGACCCGGGAGGGAAATGAGCAGTTCTTC	CASSQTHGTREGNEQFF
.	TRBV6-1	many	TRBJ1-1	TGTGCCAGCTCTCAGGGAATGATAAACACTGAAGCTTTCTTT	CASSQGMINTEAFF
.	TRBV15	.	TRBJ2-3	TGTGCCACCAGCAGACATTTAGGGGATACGCAGTATTTT	CATSRHLGDTQYF
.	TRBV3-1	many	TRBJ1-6	TGTGCCAGCAGCCGACGGGACACTGATAATTCACCCCTCCACTTT	CASSRRDTDNSPLHF
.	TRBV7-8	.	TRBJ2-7	TGTGCCAGCAGCCGATCGATAGAAGCCTACGAGCAGTACTTC	CASSRSIEAYEQYF
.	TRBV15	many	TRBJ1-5	TGTGCCACCAGCCCTGGGGGAAGCAATCAGCCCCAGCATTTT	CATSPGGSNQPQHF
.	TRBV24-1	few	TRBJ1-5	TGTGCCACCAGTGATCACAAAAAGGGTAGCAATCAGCCCCAGCATTTT	CATSDHKKGSNQPQHF
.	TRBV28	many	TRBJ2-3	TGTGCCAGCAGTCTTTTGGGGGCCTCTCATACGCAGTATTTT	CASSLLGASHTQYF
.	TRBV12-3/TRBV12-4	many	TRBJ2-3	TGTGCCAGCAGTGTTTTCGGGAGCACAGATACGCAGTATTTT	CASSVFGSTDTQYF
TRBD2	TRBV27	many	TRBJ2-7	TGTGCCAGCAGTTCCCTCGGGGCTAGCGGGAGCTACGAGCAGTACTTC	CASSSLGASGSYEQYF
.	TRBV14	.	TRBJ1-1	TGTGCCAGCAGCCAAGTTCGGTTTGCTGATGAAGCTTTCTTT	CASSQVRFADEAFF
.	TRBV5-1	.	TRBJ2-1	TGCGCCAGCAGCTTGGTATTTGGCAGTTACAATGAGCAGTTCTTC	CASSLVFGSYNEQFF
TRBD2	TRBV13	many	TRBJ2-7	TGTGCCAGCAGCCCGCGCGGGGCAATAGCGGGAGTCTACGAGCAGTACTTC	CASSPRGAIAGVYEQYF
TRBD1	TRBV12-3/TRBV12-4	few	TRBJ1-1	TGTGCCAGCAGGGACAGGACTGAAGCTTTCTTT	CASRDRTEAFF
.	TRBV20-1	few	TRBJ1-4	TGCAGTGCTAGAGATCCGACGACAGACCCTGAAAAACTGTTTTTT	CSARDPTTDPEKLFF
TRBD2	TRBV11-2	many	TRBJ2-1	TGTGCCAGCAGCTTATGGGACTACGGGCCTGAGCAGTTCTTC	CASSLWDYGPEQFF
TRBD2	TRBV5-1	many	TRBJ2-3	TGCGCCAGCAGCTCCGGGACTAGGTTGGATACGCAGTATTTT	CASSSGTRLDTQYF
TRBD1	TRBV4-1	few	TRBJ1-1	TGCGCCAGCAGCCACGGGACAGACAACACTGAAGCTTTCTTT	CASSHGTDNTEAFF
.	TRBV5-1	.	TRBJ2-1	TGCGCCAGCAGCGAGACAGACAATGAGCAGTTCTTC	CASSETDNEQFF
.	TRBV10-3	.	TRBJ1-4	TGTGCCATCAGTTCCCTAGCACAAGGGCGGGCAAAACTGTTTTTT	CAISSLAQGRAKLFF